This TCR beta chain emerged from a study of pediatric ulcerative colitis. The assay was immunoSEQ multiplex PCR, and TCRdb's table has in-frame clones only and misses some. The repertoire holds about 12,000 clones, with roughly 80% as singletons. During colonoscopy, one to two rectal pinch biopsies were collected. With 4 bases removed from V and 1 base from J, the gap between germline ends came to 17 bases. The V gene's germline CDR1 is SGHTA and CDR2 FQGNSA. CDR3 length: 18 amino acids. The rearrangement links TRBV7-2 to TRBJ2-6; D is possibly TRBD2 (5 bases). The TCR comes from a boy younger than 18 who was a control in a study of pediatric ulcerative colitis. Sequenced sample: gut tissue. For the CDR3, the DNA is TGTGCCAGCAGCTCTTCCGCAGCGAGGGCTTCTGGGGCCAACGTCCTGACTTTC. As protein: CASSSSAARASGANVLTF.